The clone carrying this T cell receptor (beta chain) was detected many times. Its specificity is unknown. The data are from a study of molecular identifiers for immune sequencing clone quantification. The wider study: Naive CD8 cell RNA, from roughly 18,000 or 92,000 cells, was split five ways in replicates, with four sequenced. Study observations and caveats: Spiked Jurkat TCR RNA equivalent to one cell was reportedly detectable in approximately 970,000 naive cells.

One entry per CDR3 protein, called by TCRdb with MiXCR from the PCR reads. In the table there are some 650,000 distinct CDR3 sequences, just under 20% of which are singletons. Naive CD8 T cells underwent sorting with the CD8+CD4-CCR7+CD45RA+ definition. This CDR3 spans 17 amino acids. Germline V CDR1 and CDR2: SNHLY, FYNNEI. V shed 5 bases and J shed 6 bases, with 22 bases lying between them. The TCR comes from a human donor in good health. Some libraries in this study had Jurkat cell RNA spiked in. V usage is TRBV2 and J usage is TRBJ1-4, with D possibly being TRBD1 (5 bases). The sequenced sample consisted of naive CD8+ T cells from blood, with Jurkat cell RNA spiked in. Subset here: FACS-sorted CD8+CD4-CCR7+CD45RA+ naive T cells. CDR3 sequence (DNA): TGTGCCAGCAGTTTTCCCCGGGAGGCAGGGATTGATGAAAAACTGTTTTTT. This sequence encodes CASSFPREAGIDEKLFF.